A selection of T cell receptor beta chains follows, all from one sample in a study of T cell responses to AZD1222 COVID-19 vaccine. Sequenced by immunoSEQ multiplex PCR; TCRdb stores in-frame clones only, minus some. The sample consists of more than 150,000 clones, almost 95% of them appearing once. The sample in question was peripheral blood, obtained on day 0 of AZD1222 vaccination. The receptors were gathered from an adult in good health. The CDR3 runs from the conserved cysteine through the conserved F or W. D genes are given only for firm matches. Size values are once, few and many counts, or a class for expanded clones, and some rows have none.

V gene,D gene,clone size,J gene,CDR3 DNA,CDR3 protein
TRBV7-3,.,.,TRBJ2-3,TGTGCCAGCAGCTCGGGCAACACAGATACGCAGTATTTT,CASSSGNTDTQYF
TRBV3-1/TRBV3-2,TRBD2,few,TRBJ2-3,TGTGCCAGCAGCCGCGGACCTAGCGGGGTCACAGATACGCAGTATTTT,CASSRGPSGVTDTQYF
TRBV27,.,.,TRBJ1-2,TGTGCCAGCAGTCGGACAGCTGACTATGGCTACACCTTC,CASSRTADYGYTF
TRBV19,.,.,TRBJ1-5,TGTGCCAGTAGTCGAAATCTAAATGGTAGGAATCAGCCCCAGCATTTT,CASSRNLNGRNQPQHF
TRBV7-3,.,.,TRBJ2-7,TGTGCCAGCAGCTTAACGGGGAATATAGGCGAGCAGTACTTC,CASSLTGNIGEQYF
TRBV15,.,.,TRBJ1-3,TGTGCCACCACCGCCGGAGGGAGTGGAAACACCATATATTTT,CATTAGGSGNTIYF
TRBV4-1,.,.,TRBJ1-3,TGCGCCAGCAGGGAGAAGGAGGACGGACAAGGAAACACCATATATTTT,CASREKEDGQGNTIYF
TRBV5-1,TRBD2,.,TRBJ2-7,TGCGCCAGCAGCTTACGTCCTAGCGGGCCAACAAAATCCTACGAGCAGTACTTC,CASSLRPSGPTKSYEQYF
TRBV2,.,.,TRBJ2-1,TGTGCCAGCAGCCTGGACGGGAGCTCCTACAATGAGCAGTTCTTC,CASSLDGSSYNEQFF
TRBV6-2/TRBV6-3,TRBD2,.,TRBJ2-1,TGTGCCAGCAGTTACTCGGGGTTTAGCGGGGTATACAATGAGCAGTTCTTC,CASSYSGFSGVYNEQFF
TRBV28,.,.,TRBJ2-7,TGTGCCAGCAGTTCGCCGGGCGGTCTCCACGAGCAGTACTTC,CASSSPGGLHEQYF
TRBV19,TRBD1,.,TRBJ1-5,TGTGCCAGTACAGGGGGCGGGGGGGCGAACAATCAGCCCCAGCATTTT,CASTGGGGANNQPQHF
TRBV2,.,.,TRBJ2-6,TGTGCCAGCAGTGATCGGGCAGGGTTCAATGGGGCCAACGTCCTGACTTTC,CASSDRAGFNGANVLTF
TRBV12-3/TRBV12-4,TRBD1,.,TRBJ1-1,TGTGCCAGCAGTTTTTCAGGGGGCACTGAAGCTTTCTTT,CASSFSGGTEAFF
TRBV15,.,.,TRBJ2-3,TGTGCCACCAGCAGAGAGAGGGATGCAGATACGCAGTATTTT,CATSRERDADTQYF
TRBV4-2,.,.,TRBJ1-2,TGTGCCAGCAGCCCTCGTCCGGGGGGGGTAACAGACTATGGCTACACCTTC,CASSPRPGGVTDYGYTF